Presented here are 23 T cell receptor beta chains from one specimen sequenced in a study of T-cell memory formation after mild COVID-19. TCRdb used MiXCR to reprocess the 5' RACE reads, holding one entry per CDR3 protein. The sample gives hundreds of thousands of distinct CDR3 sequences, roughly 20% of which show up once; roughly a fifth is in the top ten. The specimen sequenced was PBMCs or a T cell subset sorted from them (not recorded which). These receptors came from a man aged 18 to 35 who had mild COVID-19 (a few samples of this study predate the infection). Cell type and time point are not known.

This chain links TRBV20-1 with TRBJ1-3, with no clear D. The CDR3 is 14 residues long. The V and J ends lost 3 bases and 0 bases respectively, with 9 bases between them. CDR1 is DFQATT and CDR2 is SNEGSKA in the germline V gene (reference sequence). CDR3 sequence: CSASFVSSGNTIYF. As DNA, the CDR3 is TGCAGTGCTAGTTTTGTCAGCTCTGGAAACACCATATATTTT.

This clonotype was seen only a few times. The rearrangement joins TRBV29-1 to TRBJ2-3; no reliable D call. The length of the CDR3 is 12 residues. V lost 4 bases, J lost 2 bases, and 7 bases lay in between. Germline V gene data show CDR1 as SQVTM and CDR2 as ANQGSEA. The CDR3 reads CSVVPPTDTQYF. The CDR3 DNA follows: TGCAGCGTTGTGCCCCCCACAGATACGCAGTATTTT.

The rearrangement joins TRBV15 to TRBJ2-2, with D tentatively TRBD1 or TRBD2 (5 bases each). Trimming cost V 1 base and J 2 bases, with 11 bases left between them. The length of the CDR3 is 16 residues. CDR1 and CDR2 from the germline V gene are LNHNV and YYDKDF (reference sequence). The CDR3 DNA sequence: TGTGCCACCAGCAGAGGGAGGCAGGGTAACACCGGGGAGCTGTTTTTT. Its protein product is CATSRGRQGNTGELFF.

The CDR3 DNA sequence: TGTGCCAGCAGCTTAAGGCGGGTAAATCACATGAACACTGAAGCTTTCTTT. Its translation is CASSLRRVNHMNTEAFF. The chain carries TRBV7-9 and TRBJ1-1; D is unclear. V gave up 2 bases and J gave up 0 bases, with 16 bases separating them. CDR3 length equals 17 residues. The V gene's germline CDR1 is SEHNR and CDR2 FQNEAQ (reference sequence).

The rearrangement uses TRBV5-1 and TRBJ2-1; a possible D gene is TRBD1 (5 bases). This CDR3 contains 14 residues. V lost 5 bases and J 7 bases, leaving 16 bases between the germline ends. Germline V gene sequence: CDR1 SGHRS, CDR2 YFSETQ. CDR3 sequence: CASRPEAQGNEQFF. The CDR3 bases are TGCGCCAGCAGGCCAGAGGCCCAGGGTAATGAGCAGTTCTTC. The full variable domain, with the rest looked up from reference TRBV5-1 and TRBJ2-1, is KAGVTQTPRYLIKTRGQQVTLSCSPISGHRSVSWYQQTPGQGLQFLFEYFSETQRNKGNFPGRFSGRQFSNSRSEMNVSTLELGDSALYLCASRPEAQGNEQFFGPGTRLTVL.

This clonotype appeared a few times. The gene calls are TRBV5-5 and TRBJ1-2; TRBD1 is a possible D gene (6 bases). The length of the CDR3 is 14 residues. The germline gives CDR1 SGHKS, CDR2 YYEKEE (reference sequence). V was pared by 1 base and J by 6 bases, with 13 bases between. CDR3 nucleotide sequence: TGTGCCAGCAGCTTGAGGACAGAGAACAATGGCTACACCTTC. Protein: CASSLRTENNGYTF.

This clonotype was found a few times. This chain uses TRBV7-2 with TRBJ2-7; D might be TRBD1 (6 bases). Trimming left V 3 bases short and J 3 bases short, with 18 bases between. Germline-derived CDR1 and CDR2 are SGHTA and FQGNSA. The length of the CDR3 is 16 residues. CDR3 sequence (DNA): TGTGCCAGCAGCTTGAATGTCTGGACAGCTTACTACGAGCAGTACTTC. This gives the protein CASSLNVWTAYYEQYF.

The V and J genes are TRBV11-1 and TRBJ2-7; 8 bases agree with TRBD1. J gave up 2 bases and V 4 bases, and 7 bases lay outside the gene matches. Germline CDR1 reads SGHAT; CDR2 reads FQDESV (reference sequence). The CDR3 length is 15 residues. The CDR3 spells CASSWAGQATYEQYF. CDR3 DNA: TGTGCCAGCAGCTGGGCGGGACAGGCCACCTACGAGCAGTACTTC.

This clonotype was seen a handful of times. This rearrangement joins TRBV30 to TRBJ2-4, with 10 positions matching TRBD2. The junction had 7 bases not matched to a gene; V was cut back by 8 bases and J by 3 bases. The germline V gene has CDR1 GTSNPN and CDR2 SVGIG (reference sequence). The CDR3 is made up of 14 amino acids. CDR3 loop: CALYVAGGKNIQYF. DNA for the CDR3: TGTGCCCTTTATGTAGCGGGGGGCAAAAACATTCAGTACTTC.

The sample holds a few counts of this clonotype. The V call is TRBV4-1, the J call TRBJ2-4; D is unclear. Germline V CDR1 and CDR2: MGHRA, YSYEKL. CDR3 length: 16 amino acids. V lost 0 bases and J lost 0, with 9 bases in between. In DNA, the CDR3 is TGCGCCAGCAGCCAAGATGCCGGGCTAGCCAAAAACATTCAGTACTTC. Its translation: CASSQDAGLAKNIQYF.

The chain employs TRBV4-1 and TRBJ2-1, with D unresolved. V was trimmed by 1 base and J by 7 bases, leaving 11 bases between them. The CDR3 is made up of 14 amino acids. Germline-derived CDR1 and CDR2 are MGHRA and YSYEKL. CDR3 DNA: TGCGCCAGCAGCCAAGGCCCCGTTTGGAATGAGCAGTTCTTC. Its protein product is CASSQGPVWNEQFF.

For the CDR3, the DNA is TGTGCCAGCAGTTCCGGGACAGGGCACCAGCCCCAGCATTTT. Encoded protein: CASSSGTGHQPQHF. The genes are TRBV6-5 and TRBJ1-5, with 9 bases aligning to TRBD1. Trimming removed 4 bases from V and 7 bases from J; junction bases left unmatched: 5. The CDR3 has 14 amino acids. Germline V CDR1 and CDR2: MNHEY, SVGAGI.

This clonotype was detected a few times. The CDR3 here is CASSLGTGASYTEAFF. CDR3 DNA sequence: TGTGCCAGCAGCTTAGGGACAGGGGCAAGCTACACTGAAGCTTTCTTT. The chain joins TRBV7-9 to TRBJ1-1; 9 bases match TRBD1. Trimming at V came to 1 base and at J to 3 bases, leaving 6 bases not matched to a gene. The CDR3 covers 16 residues. Germline V gene sequence: CDR1 SEHNR, CDR2 FQNEAQ (reference sequence).

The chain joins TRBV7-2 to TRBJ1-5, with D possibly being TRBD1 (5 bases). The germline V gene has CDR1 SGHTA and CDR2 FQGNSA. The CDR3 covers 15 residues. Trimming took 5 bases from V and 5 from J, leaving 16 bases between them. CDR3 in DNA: TGTGCCAGCAGCCCCCCGGGGCCTTTTGATCAGCCCCAGCATTTT. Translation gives CASSPPGPFDQPQHF.

CDR3 sequence (DNA): TGTGCCAGCTTAGGGGACACCGGGGAGCTGTTTTTT. Translating gives CASLGDTGELFF. This chain links TRBV3-1 with TRBJ2-2; possibly TRBD1 for D (5 bases). This CDR3 region has 12 residues. The V and J ends lost 8 bases and 3 bases respectively, with 7 bases between them. Germline V gene data show CDR1 as LGHDT and CDR2 as YNNKEL (reference sequence).

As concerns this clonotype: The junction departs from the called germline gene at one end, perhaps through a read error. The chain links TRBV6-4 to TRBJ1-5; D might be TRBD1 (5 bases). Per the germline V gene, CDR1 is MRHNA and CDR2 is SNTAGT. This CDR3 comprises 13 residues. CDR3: CASSLDSTQPQHF. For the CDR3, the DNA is TGTGCCAGCAGCCTTGACAGCACTCAGCCCCAGCATTTT.

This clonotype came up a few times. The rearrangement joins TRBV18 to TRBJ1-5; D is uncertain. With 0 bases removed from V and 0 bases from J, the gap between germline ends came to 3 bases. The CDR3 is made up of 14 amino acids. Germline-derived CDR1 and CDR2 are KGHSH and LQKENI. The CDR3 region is CASSPPSSNQPQHF. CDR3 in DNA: TGTGCCAGCTCACCACCGAGTAGCAATCAGCCCCAGCATTTT. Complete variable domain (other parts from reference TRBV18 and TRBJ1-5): NAGVMQNPRHLVRRRGQEARLRCSPMKGHSHVYWYRQLPEEGLKFMVYLQKENIIDESGMPKERFSAEFPKEGPSILRIQQVVRGDSAAYFCASSPPSSNQPQHFGDGTRLSIL.

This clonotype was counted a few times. DNA of the CDR3: TGTGCCAGCAGCCCCCCCGCTAGCGGGGTATACAATGAGCAGTTCTTC. Translating gives CASSPPASGVYNEQFF. This chain uses TRBV7-9 with TRBJ2-1; the match to TRBD2 covers 9 bases. With 5 bases clipped from V and 4 bases from J, the junction kept 9 bases outside the gene matches. The CDR3 is 16 amino acids. Germline V lookup: CDR1 SEHNR, CDR2 FQNEAQ (reference sequence).

The CDR3 region has the DNA TGTGCCAGCAAGGAGGGGAGTTCTGGAAACACCATATATTTT. Translation: CASKEGSSGNTIYF. This sequence joins TRBV28 and TRBJ1-3, with D possibly matching TRBD1 (5 bases). Germline V gene data show CDR1 as MDHEN and CDR2 as SYDVKM. The CDR3 sequence is 14 residues long. V lost 7 bases to trimming and J lost 1 base, with 11 bases between them.

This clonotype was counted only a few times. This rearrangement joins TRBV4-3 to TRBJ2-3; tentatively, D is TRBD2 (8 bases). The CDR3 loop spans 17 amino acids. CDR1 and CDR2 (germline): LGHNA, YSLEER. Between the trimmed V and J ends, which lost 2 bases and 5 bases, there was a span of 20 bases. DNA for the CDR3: TGCGCCAGCAGCCAATTTAGACAGGGCCTAGCGGGAGATACGCAGTATTTT. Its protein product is CASSQFRQGLAGDTQYF.

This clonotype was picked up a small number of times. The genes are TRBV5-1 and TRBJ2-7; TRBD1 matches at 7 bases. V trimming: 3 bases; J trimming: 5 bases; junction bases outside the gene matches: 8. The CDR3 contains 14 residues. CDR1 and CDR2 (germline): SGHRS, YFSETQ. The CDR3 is CASSSTGPDHEQYF. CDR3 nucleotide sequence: TGCGCCAGCAGCTCGACAGGGCCCGACCACGAGCAGTACTTC.

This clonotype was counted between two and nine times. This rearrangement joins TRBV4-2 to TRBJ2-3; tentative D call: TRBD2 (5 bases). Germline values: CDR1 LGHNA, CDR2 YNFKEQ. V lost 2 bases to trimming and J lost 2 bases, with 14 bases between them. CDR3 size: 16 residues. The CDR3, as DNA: TGTGCCAGCAGCCAACTGTTCAGCGGCATCACAGATACGCAGTATTTT. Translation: CASSQLFSGITDTQYF.

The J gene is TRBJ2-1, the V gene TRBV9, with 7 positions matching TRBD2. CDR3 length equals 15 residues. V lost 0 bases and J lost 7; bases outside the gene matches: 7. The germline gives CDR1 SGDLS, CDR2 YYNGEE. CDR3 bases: TGTGCCAGCAGCGTAGATCCTAGCGGTCGGAATGAGCAGTTCTTC. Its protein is CASSVDPSGRNEQFF.